This entry features one TCR beta chain sequence. Which antigen it targets is not known. Per-base quality was not reported, and no clone a single base away is much larger than it. The V and J ends are trimmed by 3 bases and 16 bases, leaving 13 bases between them. The CDR3, cysteine through phenylalanine, is 12 amino acids long. Only the CDR3 part of the read is kept: 36 bases, read in frame from the first base. CDR1 and CDR2 (SGHAT, FQNNGV) derive from the germline V gene. The collaborating institutions used their own protocols to collect whole blood in K2EDTA tubes. For TCRbeta analysis, collaborator samples were shipped as frozen whole blood, as isolated PBMCs, or as DNA extracted from either sample type. The source of the sample is a study of blood T cell repertoires in COVID-19 (dated by TCRdb to the early 2020s). About the full investigation: The collaborator samples originated in the United States, Italy and Spain and spanned the acute and convalescent phases of COVID-19. Where available, HLA class I and class II types were taken from metadata supplied by the sample provider and were not determined by assay-based typing. The samples were drawn from two sources: the first 160 participants of the ongoing ImmuneRACE study, and some 1,300 subjects contributed by 6 global collaborators. A de-identified subject ID, COVID-19 status, age in years and sex were almost always included in the sample metadata. The repertoires were made available in a free public database intended to serve as a resource for research on the immune response to SARS-CoV-2. Subjects who had been exposed to COVID-19, were actively infected with it, or had recovered from it provided the deeply sampled blood TCRbeta repertoires that made up the dataset. The prospective study material was composed of cDNA or gDNA derived from T cells, B-cell-depleted T cells, or PBMCs.

TCRbeta CDR3 regions were amplified from genomic DNA using the immunoSEQ Assay, a bias-controlled multiplex PCR. Per the source publication's procedure: Within the assay, amplification of reference gene primers was used to estimate how many nucleated cells each sample contained. To quantify the absolute abundance of each unique TCRbeta CDR3 rearrangement, sequence reads were collapsed and filtered. For each sample, productive Simpson clonality was calculated as the square root of Simpson's diversity index over productive rearrangements. The source is immuneACCESS, and TCRdb retained only in-frame sequences with V and J called. Part of the clones is not carried over; for the studies checked, unresolved V genes explain less than half of this, and the remainder is unexplained. V and J calls and clone size are given by that table; D and trimming were obtained from the DNA. In this sample the table shows about 260,000 clones, over 80% of which occur a single time. Roughly 3.3% of the sample goes to the ten largest clones.

General conclusions and limits of the study: Clinical and demographic metadata were provided uncurated, with the amount varying by source and participant.

The chain is encoded by TRBV11-2 joined to TRBJ1-6, and perhaps TRBD1 as D gene, on 6 matching bases. The sample consisted of peripheral blood. The receptor comes from a woman in her forties with acute or convalescent COVID-19. For the CDR3, the sequence is CASSFLNQGLHF. Read as DNA, the sequence is TGTGCCAGCAGCTTTCTAAATCAGGGGCTCCACTTT.